This T cell receptor beta chain was observed in a study of control samples from healthy donors and cancer patients (dated by TCRdb to 2019 to 2021). The library was prepared using the immunoSEQ multiplex PCR assay. In its TCRdb copy, this immuneACCESS table keeps in-frame sequences only and misses some clones. Where compared with another copy, unresolved V genes explain less than half of these, and the others have no known cause. Here the sample has some 130,000 clones; 80% to 95% occur a single time. In total, the top ten clones hold 4.5% to 7% of the sample. As for this clone: This clone's antigen is unknown. The record has no base qualities; no much larger clone is one base away.

The specimen was blood. This TCR derives from a man between 18 and 35 years old in good health.

CDR3 protein: CASSLMGGNEQFF. The DNA reads as follows: TGTGCCAGCAGTTTAATGGGGGGAAATGAGCAGTTCTTC. The rearranged segments are TRBV27 and TRBJ2-1, with TRBD2 perhaps the D gene, on 6 matching bases. The CDR3 spans 13 residues, from the cysteine through the phenylalanine. Solely the CDR3 DNA is kept, with 39 bases framed from the first base. V drops 2 bases and J drops 7 bases, leaving 9 bases in between. From the germline V gene (reference sequence), CDR1 is MNHEY and CDR2 is SMNVEV.